The 28 T cell receptor beta chains in this list originate from one sample, sequenced in a study of long-term antiretroviral therapy in people with HIV. Version v3.0 of the immunoSEQ assay ran at survey level. Clones were read by immunoSEQ multiplex PCR, and TCRdb kept only the in-frame ones, dropping some. The table has some 28,000 clones, about 94% seen once. Sequenced here: unsorted PBMCs, sampled 6.2 years after starting antiretroviral therapy. The receptors stem from a middle-aged man with HIV.

The CDR3 is CSVEIAPGQETGSMNGYTF. The CDR3 region has the DNA TGCAGCGTTGAGATCGCTCCGGGACAGGAAACAGGGAGCATGAATGGCTACACCTTC. The chain couples TRBV29-1 to TRBJ1-2, with TRBD1 matching over 8 bases. CDR3 size: 19 residues. The V segment lost 3 bases and the J segment 6 bases; nucleotides outside the gene matches: 24. The germline V gene encodes CDR1 SQVTM and CDR2 ANQGSEA.

The rearrangement links TRBV29-1 to TRBJ1-1, with a weak D call TRBD1 (5 bases). The CDR3 has 12 amino acids. The germline CDR1 and CDR2 sequences are SQVTM and ANQGSEA. The ends were cut back, 6 bases at V and 5 bases at J, with 13 bases in the middle. The CDR3, as DNA: TGCAGCGTCACGCCCGGGGGTACTGAAGCTTTCTTT. Translation: CSVTPGGTEAFF.

This rearrangement joins TRBV5-6 to TRBJ2-7, with D tentatively TRBD2 (6 bases). The V gene's germline CDR1 is SGHDT and CDR2 YYEEEE. Trimming removed 2 bases at V and 6 bases at J, with 9 bases between. The CDR3 sequence is 12 residues long. CDR3 sequence: CASSFGGAEQYF. CDR3 in DNA: TGTGCCAGCAGCTTTGGAGGGGCCGAGCAGTACTTC.

This chain connects TRBV6-6 to TRBJ2-7, with TRBD1 identical over 7 bases. The V gene's germline CDR1 is MNHNY and CDR2 SVGAGI (reference sequence). The J segment lost 4 bases and the V segment lost 7 bases, leaving 7 bases of the junction unmatched. This CDR3 contains 13 residues. CDR3 amino acids: CASNTGVSYEQYF. The DNA for the CDR3 is TGTGCCAGCAATACAGGGGTTTCATACGAGCAGTACTTC.

The chain combines TRBV11-2 with TRBJ2-2; D may match TRBD1 or TRBD2 (5 bases each). Trimming stripped 5 bases from V and 8 bases from J, with 18 bases between. CDR3 length: 15 amino acids. Germline CDR1 and CDR2: SGHAT and FQNNGV. CDR3 amino acids: CASSPEGTNGGELFF. CDR3 coding DNA: TGTGCCAGCAGCCCCGAGGGGACCAATGGGGGGGAGCTGTTTTTT.

The chain couples TRBV6-6 to TRBJ1-5; TRBD1 aligns across 7 bases. Germline lookup yields CDR1 MNHNY and CDR2 SVGAGI (reference sequence). The CDR3 extends over 15 amino acids. V was pared by 2 bases and J by 5 bases, with 6 bases of the junction left unmatched. The CDR3 loop reads CASSYRGLGDQPQHF. The CDR3 DNA reads TGTGCCAGCAGTTACAGGGGGCTTGGGGATCAGCCCCAGCATTTT.

With respect to this clone: An end of the junction differs from the germline gene, which may be a read error. The J gene is TRBJ1-3, the V gene TRBV7-9, with D perhaps TRBD1 (6 bases). This CDR3 has 11 amino acids. CDR1 is SEHNR, CDR2 FQNEAQ, per germline (reference sequence). The CDR3 region has the DNA TGTGCCAGCAGCTCGGGGGGGCCTTGCCTTTTT. Amino acids: CASSSGGPCLF.

This chain uses TRBV6-5 with TRBJ1-1, with a weak D call TRBD1 (6 bases). The CDR3 is made up of 14 amino acids. The V gene lost 0 bases and the J gene lost 10 bases, with 15 bases spanning the gap. Germline V gene data show CDR1 as MNHEY and CDR2 as SVGAGI. As DNA, the CDR3 is TGTGCCAGCAGTTACTCAACGGGGGCATCTCCAGCTTTCTTT. Residues: CASSYSTGASPAFF.

This chain joins TRBV2 and TRBJ1-5; D ambiguous. Trimming removed 8 bases at V and 7 bases at J, with 12 bases between. Germline V gene sequence: CDR1 SNHLY, CDR2 FYNNEI. The CDR3 totals 12 residues. DNA of the CDR3: TGTGCCAGCCGTTTGGTAGAGCAGCCCCAGCATTTT. Translating gives CASRLVEQPQHF.

The chain carries TRBV6-5 and TRBJ2-7; 9 bases agree with TRBD1. Germline CDR1 is MNHEY and CDR2 is SVGAGI. The CDR3 is 15 residues long. The V gene end was trimmed by 1 base and the J gene end by 5 bases; junction bases not matched to a gene: 6. In DNA, the CDR3 is TGTGCCAGCAGTTACTTCGGGACAGGGACGGACGAGCAGTACTTC. Translated, it gives CASSYFGTGTDEQYF.

The rearrangement joins TRBV18 to TRBJ2-2, with D possibly being TRBD1 or TRBD2 (5 bases each). The CDR3 has 15 residues. Germline CDR1 is KGHSH and CDR2 is LQKENI. V lost 6 bases and J lost 3, with 14 bases in between. CDR3 protein: CASSEGARDTGELFF. CDR3 in DNA: TGTGCCAGCTCCGAAGGGGCGAGGGACACCGGGGAGCTGTTTTTT.

The chain is built from TRBV29-1 and TRBJ2-2, with D perhaps matching TRBD1 (5 bases). The CDR3 runs to 11 residues. V gave up 3 bases and J gave up 6 bases, with 5 bases separating them. In germline, CDR1 is SQVTM, CDR2 ANQGSEA. CDR3 sequence reads: CSVDRAGELFF. The CDR3 nucleotides read TGCAGCGTTGACAGGGCCGGGGAGCTGTTTTTT.

The chain joins TRBV6-1 to TRBJ2-3, with TRBD2 matching over 13 bases. This CDR3 contains 13 residues. The junction had 3 bases not matched to a gene; V was cut back by 7 bases and J by 8 bases. Germline V gives CDR1 MNHNS, CDR2 SASEGT. The CDR3 loop is CASIGLAGVTQYF. In DNA, the CDR3 is TGTGCCAGCATTGGACTAGCGGGGGTTACGCAGTATTTT.

In this sample, this clone turned up once. This chain connects TRBV6-4 to TRBJ2-6, with D tentatively TRBD1 or TRBD2 (6 bases each). The germline CDR1 and CDR2 sequences are MRHNA and SNTAGT. The CDR3 sequence is 16 residues long. V was shortened by 4 bases and J by 0 bases, with 10 bases between the two germline ends. The CDR3, as DNA: TGTGCCAGCAGTGCCGAGGGGGGCTCTGGGGCCAACGTCCTGACTTTC. It encodes CASSAEGGSGANVLTF.

The rearrangement uses TRBV20-1 and TRBJ2-7, with D possibly matching TRBD1 (6 bases). The CDR3 runs 11 residues. Trimming stripped 7 bases from V and 5 bases from J, with 12 bases between. The V gene's germline CDR1 is DFQATT and CDR2 SNEGSKA (reference sequence). The CDR3, as DNA: TGCAGTGTACAGGGTATCGACGAGCAGTACTTC. As protein: CSVQGIDEQYF.

The J gene is TRBJ2-3, the V gene TRBV4-2, with D unclear. V was clipped by 2 bases and J by 5 bases, with 20 bases between them. CDR1 and CDR2 from the germline V gene are LGHNA and YNFKEQ. The CDR3 has 17 amino acids. The CDR3 protein is CASSQPHSGTEIDTQYF. CDR3 DNA sequence: TGTGCCAGCAGCCAACCACATTCTGGTACCGAAATAGATACGCAGTATTTT.

The chain has TRBV5-1 and TRBJ2-5; D is uncertain. Trimming stripped 5 bases from V and 5 bases from J, with 10 bases between. The CDR3 consists of 12 residues. Germline assignment: CDR1 SGHRS and CDR2 YFSETQ. CDR3 sequence: CASSLHPETQYF. CDR3 nucleotides: TGCGCCAGCAGTCTCCACCCCGAGACCCAGTACTTC.

V and J are TRBV5-4 and TRBJ1-1, with TRBD1 identical over 9 bases. The CDR3 sequence is 16 residues long. Trimming took 4 bases from V and 0 from J; bases not matched to a gene: 7. Germline values: CDR1 SGHNT, CDR2 YYREEE (reference sequence). Here the CDR3 reads CASSTGTGPLNTEAFF. DNA for the CDR3: TGTGCCAGCAGCACGGGGACAGGGCCTTTGAACACTGAAGCTTTCTTT.

The V gene is TRBV11-2, the J gene TRBJ2-2, with TRBD1 matching over 8 bases. The CDR3 has 15 residues. V lost 1 base to trimming and J lost 7 bases; unmatched junction nucleotides: 5. Germline V lookup: CDR1 SGHAT, CDR2 FQNNGV. The CDR3 DNA sequence: TGTGCCAGCAGCTTAGTCAGGGGGCCTGGCGGGGAGCTGTTTTTT. This codes for CASSLVRGPGGELFF.

This clone was recorded once. The CDR3 spells CAWSAWELRQFF. The CDR3 DNA is TGTGCCTGGAGTGCGTGGGAACTACGACAGTTCTTC. This chain links TRBV30 with TRBJ2-1, with D hard to call. The length of the CDR3 is 12 residues. The ends were cut back, 1 base at V and 13 bases at J, with 14 bases in the middle. Per the germline V gene, CDR1 is GTSNPN and CDR2 is SVGIG (reference sequence).

Only a few counts were recorded for this clone. The V call is TRBV27, the J call TRBJ2-7; D possibly matches TRBD1 or TRBD2 (5 bases each). The CDR3 has 14 amino acids. V lost 6 bases, J lost 0 bases, and 12 bases lay in between. Germline CDR1 reads MNHEY; CDR2 reads SMNVEV (reference sequence). The CDR3 region is CASSRDVSSYEQYF. The CDR3 region has the DNA TGTGCCAGCAGCCGGGACGTCAGCTCCTACGAGCAGTACTTC.

The rearrangement uses TRBV5-8 and TRBJ1-2; D remains ambiguous. Per the germline V gene, CDR1 is SGHTS and CDR2 is YDEGEE. Trimming left V 7 bases short and J 4 bases short, with 17 bases between. CDR3 length: 14 amino acids. Here the CDR3 reads CASHEPRKTYGYTF. The CDR3 coding sequence is TGTGCCAGCCATGAGCCACGAAAGACCTATGGCTACACCTTC. Combining the CDR3 with reference TRBV5-8 and TRBJ1-2 gives the whole variable domain EAGVTQSPTHLIKTRGQQATLRCSPISGHTSVYWYQQALGLGLQFLLWYDEGEERNRGNFPPRFSGRQFPNYSSELNVNALELEDSALYLCASHEPRKTYGYTFGSGTRLTVV.

The rearrangement links TRBV7-8 to TRBJ2-2; 8 bases fit TRBD2. V lost 4 bases, J lost 1 base, and 5 bases stayed unmatched. The CDR3 length is 16 residues. Germline CDR1 SGHVS, CDR2 FQNEAQ. CDR3 loop: CASSSGTRLNTGELFF. The CDR3 nucleotides are TGTGCCAGCAGCTCTGGGACTAGGTTGAACACCGGGGAGCTGTTTTTT.

This chain uses TRBV27 with TRBJ1-1, with no clear D. This CDR3 is built from 15 residues. Trimming shortened V by 0 bases and J by 0 bases, and 8 bases separated the two germline ends. CDR1 is MNHEY, CDR2 SMNVEV, per germline (reference sequence). The CDR3 loop reads CASSLSQTMNTEAFF. Here the CDR3 DNA reads TGTGCCAGCAGTTTATCGCAAACGATGAACACTGAAGCTTTCTTT.

V is TRBV7-9 and J is TRBJ1-1, with D maybe TRBD1 (6 bases). The germline CDR1 and CDR2 sequences are SEHNR and FQNEAQ (reference sequence). The CDR3 is made up of 16 amino acids. V lost 5 bases to trimming and J lost 1 base, with 17 bases between them. This CDR3 reads CASSPPNPQGNTEAFF. DNA for the CDR3: TGTGCCAGCAGCCCCCCGAACCCACAGGGGAACACTGAAGCTTTCTTT.

This chain joins TRBV19 and TRBJ1-3; possibly TRBD1 for D (6 bases). The CDR3 loop spans 13 amino acids. Germline V CDR1 and CDR2: LNHDA, SQIVND (reference sequence). V lost 7 bases and J 3 bases, leaving 10 bases between the germline ends. CDR3 sequence reads: CASIQGNGNTIYF. The CDR3 coding sequence is TGTGCCAGTATCCAGGGGAATGGAAACACCATATATTTT.

The chain uses TRBV27 and TRBJ2-7; D unresolved. The CDR3 has 14 amino acids. Germline V gene sequence: CDR1 MNHEY, CDR2 SMNVEV (reference sequence). V lost 0 bases and J lost 4, with 10 bases in between. The CDR3 sequence: CASSLSSLSYEQYF. The CDR3 nucleotides are TGTGCCAGCAGTTTATCTTCCCTTTCTTACGAGCAGTACTTC.

The gene calls are TRBV9 and TRBJ2-3; D assignment may be TRBD1 or TRBD2 (5 bases each). The CDR3 runs to 14 residues. Trimming pared 2 bases from V and 2 bases from J, leaving 9 bases between. Germline lookup yields CDR1 SGDLS and CDR2 YYNGEE. DNA of the CDR3: TGTGCCAGCAGCGTGGGGGATTCCACAGATACGCAGTATTTT. It translates to CASSVGDSTDTQYF.